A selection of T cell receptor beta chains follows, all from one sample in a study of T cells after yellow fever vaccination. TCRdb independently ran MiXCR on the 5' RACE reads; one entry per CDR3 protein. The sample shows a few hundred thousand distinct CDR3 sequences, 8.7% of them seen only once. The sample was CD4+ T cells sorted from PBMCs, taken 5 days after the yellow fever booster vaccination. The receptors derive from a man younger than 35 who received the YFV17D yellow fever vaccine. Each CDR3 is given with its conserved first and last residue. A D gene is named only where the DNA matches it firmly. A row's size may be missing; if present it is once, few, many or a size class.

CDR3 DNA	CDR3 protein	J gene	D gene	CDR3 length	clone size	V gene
TGTGCCAGCAATGCCGGGACAGGGCCTGAAAAACTGTTTTTT	CASNAGTGPEKLFF	TRBJ1-4	TRBD1	14	NA	TRBV12-3/TRBV12-4
TGTGCCAGCAGCTTAGCTCCGGGTTTTAGCAATCAGCCCCAGCATTTT	CASSLAPGFSNQPQHF	TRBJ1-5	NA	16	NA	TRBV7-9
TGTGCCAGCAGCTTCAAACAGGGTATAGACACCGGGGAGCTGTTTTTT	CASSFKQGIDTGELFF	TRBJ2-2	NA	16	few	TRBV7-9
TGCGCCAGCAGCTCACAGGGGGCGCAGAACACTGAAGCTTTCTTT	CASSSQGAQNTEAFF	TRBJ1-1	TRBD1	15	NA	TRBV5-1
TGTGCCAGCAGCCGCCGGGACTCACTAGCCAAAAACATTCAGTACTTC	CASSRRDSLAKNIQYF	TRBJ2-4	NA	16	few	TRBV16
TGTGCCAGCAGCGGGCGAACTGAAGCTTTCTTT	CASSGRTEAFF	TRBJ1-1	NA	11	NA	TRBV5-6
TGTGCCAGCAAAGGGTCCGGGGAGACCCAGTACTTC	CASKGSGETQYF	TRBJ2-5	NA	12	NA	TRBV6-5
TGTGCCAGCAGCGTAGGAGGGGAGACCCAGTACTTC	CASSVGGETQYF	TRBJ2-5	NA	12	few	TRBV9
TGTGCCAGCAGTTTAGGCAGTTATAGCAATCAGCCCCAGCATTTT	CASSLGSYSNQPQHF	TRBJ1-5	NA	15	many	TRBV12-3/TRBV12-4
TGCGCCAGCAGCTTATCAGGGGGCGCGGGCACTGAAGCTTTCTTT	CASSLSGGAGTEAFF	TRBJ1-1	TRBD1	15	many	TRBV5-1
TGCAGTGCTAAGCGGCGGCTAGAGACCCAGTACTTC	CSAKRRLETQYF	TRBJ2-5	NA	12	many	TRBV20-1
TGTGCCAGCAGCCGACAGGATAGGGAAAAACTGTTTTTT	CASSRQDREKLFF	TRBJ1-4	NA	13	NA	TRBV6-5
TGTGCCAGCAGTTTAAGGAGGGGGGATGAAAAACTGTTTTTT	CASSLRRGDEKLFF	TRBJ1-4	NA	14	few	TRBV27
TGCGCCAGCAGCTTGTTCGCCCCAGATACGCAGTATTTT	CASSLFAPDTQYF	TRBJ2-3	NA	13	NA	TRBV5-1
TGTGCCAGCAAACAGAGGACAGGGGACACCGGGGAGCTGTTTTTT	CASKQRTGDTGELFF	TRBJ2-2	TRBD1	15	many	TRBV2
TGTGCCAGCAGCGTAGGCCCGACCCTCGTCGGAAACACCATATATTTT	CASSVGPTLVGNTIYF	TRBJ1-3	NA	16	few	TRBV9
TGTGCCACCTCGTACAGGGGGAGGTGGGACTCACCCCTCCACTTT	CATSYRGRWDSPLHF	TRBJ1-6	TRBD1	15	few	TRBV6-5
TGTGCCAGTAGTATCGGTGTCGAGCCTCCCATACATTTT	CASSIGVEPPIHF	TRBJ1-5	NA	13	few	TRBV19
TGTGCCAGCAGCCCTCGGTCCGGCAGGGGGCAGGAGACCCAGTACTTC	CASSPRSGRGQETQYF	TRBJ2-5	TRBD1	16	NA	TRBV5-4
TGTGCCAGCAGTGAATACCTGTACCAAGAGACCCAGTACTTC	CASSEYLYQETQYF	TRBJ2-5	NA	14	NA	TRBV6-2/TRBV6-3
TGTGCCAGCAGCCCCCGGGTACCCAGCATTGAAGCTTTCTTT	CASSPRVPSIEAFF	TRBJ1-1	NA	14	NA	TRBV7-9
TGCGCCAGCAGCCCTGAATCAGCGGGGAGCGCGAACACCGGGGAGCTGTTTTTT	CASSPESAGSANTGELFF	TRBJ2-2	TRBD2	18	few	TRBV4-1
TGCGCCAGCAGCTTCGGGACTAGCGGTGAGGGGGAGACCCAGTACTTC	CASSFGTSGEGETQYF	TRBJ2-5	TRBD2	16	few	TRBV5-1
TGTGCCAGCAGCTCGGACAGGGGTACGGGTAGTGAGCAGTTCTTC	CASSSDRGTGSEQFF	TRBJ2-1	TRBD1	15	many	TRBV7-3
TGTGCCAGCAGCGCAGACAGGTCCTACAATGAGCAGTTCTTC	CASSADRSYNEQFF	TRBJ2-1	NA	14	NA	TRBV7-3
TGTGCCAGCAGGCCCCTAGGGCCTCGTCGGCAAGGCTACACCTTC	CASRPLGPRRQGYTF	TRBJ1-2	NA	15	many	TRBV12-3/TRBV12-4
TGTGCCAGCAGCGTAGTAGGCGGGGGCACAGATACGCAGTATTTT	CASSVVGGGTDTQYF	TRBJ2-3	NA	15	many	TRBV9
TGTGCCAGCAGCTTAGAATCGGGACAGACCGACCGGAACACCGGGGAGCTGTTTTTT	CASSLESGQTDRNTGELFF	TRBJ2-2	TRBD1	19	NA	TRBV7-2
TGTGCCACCAGTGATAATTACAGAGATACGCAGTATTTT	CATSDNYRDTQYF	TRBJ2-3	NA	13	few	TRBV24-1
TGTGCCAGCAGCGTAGAACAGGACATTGGCGGCTACACCTTC	CASSVEQDIGGYTF	TRBJ1-2	NA	14	NA	TRBV9
TGCGCCAGCACGGACACTAGCGGGGGTGACATTCAGTACTTC	CASTDTSGGDIQYF	TRBJ2-4	TRBD2	14	NA	TRBV5-1
TGCAGTGCGACTGTCGCGGGGGGGCCCGGTGAGCAGTTCTTC	CSATVAGGPGEQFF	TRBJ2-1	TRBD2	14	few	TRBV20-1
TGTGCCAGCAGCTTAGGACGGACAGACAAAAACATTCAGTACTTC	CASSLGRTDKNIQYF	TRBJ2-4	NA	15	NA	TRBV7-9
TGTGCCAGCTCACCGCCAACTCAAGCTAACTATGGCTACACCTTC	CASSPPTQANYGYTF	TRBJ1-2	NA	15	many	TRBV18
TGCAGTGCTAGCAATCTAGCGGGGGGGCATACGCAGTATTTT	CSASNLAGGHTQYF	TRBJ2-3	TRBD2	14	many	TRBV20-1
TGTGCCAGCAGCCAAGAAGTGGTCAGGGGTGAAGCTTTCTTT	CASSQEVVRGEAFF	TRBJ1-1	NA	14	NA	TRBV3-1
TGTGCCAGCAGTCAAGAGGGGTCAGGAAACACCATATATTTT	CASSQEGSGNTIYF	TRBJ1-3	NA	14	few	TRBV7-9
TGTGCCAGCAGCTTAGCGGGCAGGGACGCAGATACGCAGTATTTT	CASSLAGRDADTQYF	TRBJ2-3	NA	15	many	TRBV11-2
TGCAGTGCTCTCCGAGCGCTCACTGTGTACACTGAAGCTTTCTTT	CSALRALTVYTEAFF	TRBJ1-1	NA	15	NA	TRBV20-1
TGTGCCAGCAAAAAGGAACTAGCAGTCTACAATGAGCAGTTCTTC	CASKKELAVYNEQFF	TRBJ2-1	NA	15	NA	TRBV2